This passage covers 13 T cell receptor beta chains from one sample sequenced in a study of lymphopenia after photon versus proton radiotherapy. Clones were sequenced by immunoSEQ multiplex PCR, and TCRdb holds only the in-frame ones, with some missing. The sample lists over 50,000 clones, about 86% seen once, with about 2% in the top ten. The source was peripheral blood, collected from a patient treated with photon-based radiotherapy. The source is a man aged 40-55 years with gastric cancer.

There are a few counts of this clone. The chain combines TRBV7-6 with TRBJ1-2; no definite D call. The V end was cut by 4 bases, the J end by 4 bases, with 16 bases between. Germline V gene sequence: CDR1 SGHVS, CDR2 FNYEAQ. The CDR3 runs to 15 residues. The CDR3: CASSSPQHDIYGYTF. As DNA, the CDR3 is TGTGCCAGCAGCTCCCCGCAACACGACATCTATGGCTACACCTTC. Filled out from reference TRBV7-6 and TRBJ1-2, the complete variable domain reads GAGVSQSPRYKVTKRGQDVALRCDPISGHVSLYWYRQALGQGPEFLTYFNYEAQQDKSGLPNDRFSAERPEGSISTLTIQRTEQRDSAMYRCASSSPQHDIYGYTFGSGTRLTVV.

This clone was counted a single time. The CDR3 nucleotides read TGTGCCAGCAGCTTTCAATCCACTAGCACAGATACGCAGTATTTT. Encoded protein: CASSFQSTSTDTQYF. The chain links TRBV7-2 to TRBJ2-3; D gene ambiguous. V was clipped by 3 bases and J by 0 bases, with 10 bases between them. The germline V gene has CDR1 SGHTA and CDR2 FQGNSA. This CDR3 contains 15 residues.

This clone showed up just a few times. The CDR3 DNA reads as TGTGCCAGCAGCCCACAGGGGTTCCATGAAGCTTTCTTT. Its translation is CASSPQGFHEAFF. V and J are TRBV7-9 and TRBJ1-1, with TRBD1 matching over 7 bases. The V gene end was trimmed by 5 bases and the J gene end by 7 bases; junction bases not matched to a gene: 7. This CDR3 has 13 residues. Germline V gene data show CDR1 as SEHNR and CDR2 as FQNEAQ (reference sequence).

J is TRBJ2-7 and V is TRBV27; D not certain. CDR3 length equals 13 residues. The V end lost 3 bases, the J end lost 2 bases, and 8 bases lay between the germline ends. Per germline, CDR1 MNHEY and CDR2 SMNVEV (reference sequence). The chain's CDR3 is CASSFNGPYEQYF. The CDR3 coding sequence is TGTGCCAGCAGTTTTAACGGGCCCTACGAGCAGTACTTC.

Only a few counts were recorded for this clone. The chain combines TRBV6-6 with TRBJ1-3, with D unclear. The CDR3 sequence is 15 residues long. The germline V and J ends were trimmed by 5 bases and 4 bases, with 15 bases remaining between them. Germline V lookup: CDR1 MNHNY, CDR2 SVGAGI (reference sequence). The CDR3 sequence: CASSIGRRAGNTIYF. Written as DNA, the CDR3 is TGTGCCAGCAGTATCGGCCGACGGGCAGGAAACACCATATATTTT.

This sequence joins TRBV4-3 and TRBJ2-1, with D tentatively TRBD1 or TRBD2 (5 bases each). The CDR3 is made up of 15 amino acids. CDR1 is LGHNA, CDR2 YSLEER, per germline. The ends were cut back, 1 base at V and 7 bases at J, with 14 bases in the middle. DNA for the CDR3: TGCGCCAGCAGCCAAGTGTCGGGACGGAAAAATGAGCAGTTCTTC. This gives the protein CASSQVSGRKNEQFF.

V usage is TRBV14 and J usage is TRBJ2-2; D unclear. Germline-derived CDR1 and CDR2 are SGHDN and FVKESK. V lost 5 bases and J lost 6, with 10 bases in between. This CDR3 region has 13 residues. The CDR3, as DNA: TGTGCCAGCAGCGCCAGGAGTCCCGGGGAGCTGTTTTTT. Its protein is CASSARSPGELFF.

The V call is TRBV6-6, the J call TRBJ2-7; possibly TRBD1 for D (6 bases). The germline V gene has CDR1 MNHNY and CDR2 SVGAGI (reference sequence). V gave up 5 bases and J gave up 2 bases, with 10 bases separating them. The CDR3 has 13 residues. The CDR3 loop is CASSPRGPYEQYF. CDR3 in DNA: TGTGCCAGCAGTCCCAGGGGCCCCTACGAGCAGTACTTC.

V and J are TRBV18 and TRBJ2-5, with 7 bases aligning to TRBD1. The better agreement between TRBJ2-7 and the DNA end casts doubt on the J call. From germline, CDR1 is KGHSH and CDR2 LQKENI. CDR3 length equals 15 residues. The CDR3 coding sequence is TGTGCCAGCTCACCACCGACAGGGAGCTCCTACGAGCAGTACTTC. This sequence encodes CASSPPTGSSYEQYF.

The chain joins TRBV11-2 to TRBJ1-2, with D tentatively TRBD1 (5 bases). Germline loops: CDR1 SGHAT, CDR2 FQNNGV. V lost 0 bases and J lost 5, with 13 bases in between. CDR3 length: 15 amino acids. CDR3 bases: TGTGCCAGCAGCTTAGATATCGACAGTGGATATGGCTACACCTTC. Translating it yields CASSLDIDSGYGYTF.

The rearrangement joins TRBV9 to TRBJ1-1, with unresolved D. V was shortened by 3 bases and J by 3 bases, with 18 bases between the two germline ends. The CDR3 has 16 amino acids. Germline V lookup: CDR1 SGDLS, CDR2 YYNGEE. The CDR3 coding sequence is TGTGCCAGCAGCGAGACTCCGGAGGTCAGATACACTGAAGCTTTCTTT. Amino acid sequence: CASSETPEVRYTEAFF. The full variable domain, in which reference TRBV9 and TRBJ1-1 provide the parts outside the CDR3, is DSGVTQTPKHLITATGQRVTLRCSPRSGDLSVYWYQQSLDQGLQFLIQYYNGEERAKGNILERFSAQQFPDLHSELNLSSLELGDSALYFCASSETPEVRYTEAFFGQGTRLTVV.

The gene calls are TRBV28 and TRBJ1-4; D might be TRBD1 (5 bases). The CDR3 consists of 15 residues. Germline lookup yields CDR1 MDHEN and CDR2 SYDVKM. V was pared by 6 bases and J by 8 bases, with 19 bases between. The DNA for the CDR3 is TGTGCCAGCAGACGCACGCCTGGGGGAAGGGAAAAACTGTTTTTT. Translating gives CASRRTPGGREKLFF.

The sample holds one count of this clone. The chain joins TRBV7-2 to TRBJ2-1; 8 bases line up with TRBD1. V gave up 7 bases and J gave up 8 bases; unmatched junction bases: 22. CDR3 size: 18 residues. CDR1 and CDR2 from the germline V gene are SGHTA and FQGNSA. The CDR3 sequence: CASKLSLIGGAGGYEQFF. DNA for the CDR3: TGTGCCAGCAAGCTTTCTTTAATCGGTGGGGCAGGGGGCTATGAGCAGTTCTTC.